Described below is a single T cell receptor (beta chain) sequence and its context. Its specific antigen is unknown. Nothing much larger sits one base from this clone, and base qualities are not available. To sequence the TCRbeta CDR3 region, genomic DNA was isolated from the sorted cells. The immunoSEQ Assay was used to sequence the TCRbeta CDR3 regions. Not all clones reach the TCRdb copy of this immuneACCESS table, which keeps in-frame sequences only. Checked studies attribute under half of the gap to unresolved V genes and leave the rest unexplained. The sample yields just under 65,000 clones; approximately 90% were counted once. About 1.2% of the sample is in the top ten clones. Patients with a history of autoimmune disease or receiving systemic immunosuppression were excluded from the trial. Peripheral blood for TCR sequencing was collected from all dose cohorts at baseline, on cycle 4 day 1, and on cycle 7 day 1. The samples were drawn from a first-in-human, open-label, multicenter phase I dose-escalation trial of ivuxolimab. Adults with locally advanced or metastatic head and neck squamous cell, hepatocellular, melanoma or renal cell carcinoma were enrolled in the trial. CD4+ and CD8+ T cells were sorted separately from peripheral blood before TCR sequencing.

The sample comes from a study of OX40 agonist ivuxolimab in advanced cancers. In the study overall: Ivuxolimab was a fully human IgG2 agonistic monoclonal antibody targeting the costimulatory receptor OX40 (CD134). Of the approximately 54 patients in dose escalation, about 20 had hepatocellular carcinoma, some 15 had melanoma, 9 had renal cell carcinoma and 9 had head and neck cancer. The point of sequencing TCRbeta in the periphery was to test whether ivuxolimab changed TCR sequence diversity and drove clonal T-cell expansion. A male proportion of around 83% and a mean age of roughly 55 years, ranging from 23 to 79, were recorded for the dose-escalation cohort. Partial responses occurred in three dose-escalation patients: two with cutaneous melanoma and one with hepatocellular carcinoma. Prior anti-PD-1, anti-PD-L1 or anti-CTLA-4 therapy was permitted, and 40% of dose-escalation patients had received checkpoint inhibitors. Intravenous ivuxolimab was administered to patients every 2 weeks at six dose levels: 0.01, 0.1, 0.3, 1.5, 3 and 10 mg/kg. The monotherapy dose-escalation portion (N = 52 patients) of the phase I ivuxolimab trial is reported in the paper.

CDR1 MDHEN and CDR2 SYDVKM were looked up in the germline V gene. Including the terminal cysteine and phenylalanine, the CDR3 comprises 15 residues. Only the CDR3 DNA stays, 45 bases, in frame from base 1. V is cut by 5 bases and J by 3 bases, and the space between the germline ends is 13 bases. Paper-wide results and their limitations: Which antigens the clonally expanded peripheral T cells were specific for was not determined. Low levels of normalized T-cell clonal expansion were also seen in some patients who did not respond. After ivuxolimab, expanded clones were on average more numerous among CD8+ T cells than among CD4+ T cells. At doses of 0.1 to 3.0 mg/kg, clonal expansion of both CD4+ and CD8+ T cells in blood was seen between baseline and week 6. In the 0.1-3.0 mg/kg groups, partial responders had among the lowest normalized peripheral clonal expansion, particularly in CD8+ T cells.

This receptor was taken from an adult with an advanced solid tumor such as melanoma, head and neck, liver or kidney cancer. The sequence links TRBV28 to TRBJ1-4; the D gene cannot be resolved reliably. Sequences were derived from CD4+ or CD8+ T cells sorted from blood, sampled in a trial of the OX40 agonist ivuxolimab. The DNA sequence is TGTGCCAGCAGTCCATCGTACCGATCTAATGAAAAACTGTTTTTT. The encoded protein is CASSPSYRSNEKLFF. Supplemented by the reference TRBV28 and TRBJ1-4 proteins around the CDR3, the complete variable domain is DVKVTQSSRYLVKRTGEKVFLECVQDMDHENMFWYRQDPGLGLRLIYFSYDVKMKEKGDIPEGYSVSREKKERFSLILESASTNQTSMYLCASSPSYRSNEKLFFGSGTQLSVL.